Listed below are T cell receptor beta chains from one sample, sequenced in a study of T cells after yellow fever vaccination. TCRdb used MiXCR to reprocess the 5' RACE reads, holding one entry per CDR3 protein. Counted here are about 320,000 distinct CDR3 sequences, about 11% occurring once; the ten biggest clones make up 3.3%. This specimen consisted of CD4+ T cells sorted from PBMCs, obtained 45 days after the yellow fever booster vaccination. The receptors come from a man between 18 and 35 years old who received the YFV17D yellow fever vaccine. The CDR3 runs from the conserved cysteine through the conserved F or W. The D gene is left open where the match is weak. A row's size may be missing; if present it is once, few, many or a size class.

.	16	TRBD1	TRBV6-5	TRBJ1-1	TGTGCCAGCGGCCCCGGGACAGGGGGAGTGAACACTGAAGCTTTCTTT	CASGPGTGGVNTEAFF
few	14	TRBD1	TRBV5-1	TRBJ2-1	TGCGCCAGCAGCTTGTGGGACAGGGGACATGAGCAGTTCTTC	CASSLWDRGHEQFF
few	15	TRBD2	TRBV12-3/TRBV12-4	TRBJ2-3	TGTGCCAGCAGATTTAGCGGGGGGTCCGGGGATACGCAGTATTTT	CASRFSGGSGDTQYF
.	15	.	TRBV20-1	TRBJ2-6	TGCAGTGCTAGAGGCCAGAGCTCTGGGGCCAACGTCCTGACTTTC	CSARGQSSGANVLTF
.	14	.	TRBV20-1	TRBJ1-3	TGCAGTGCTAGTGCCCGTTCCTCTGGAAACACCATATATTTT	CSASARSSGNTIYF
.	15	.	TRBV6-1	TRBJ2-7	TGTGCCAGCAGTGAAGCGCCAGGTGTTCGCTACGAGCAGTACTTC	CASSEAPGVRYEQYF
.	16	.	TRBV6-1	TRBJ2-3	TGTGCCAGCAGAGTGACTTTTAGACAGAGCACAGATACGCAGTATTTT	CASRVTFRQSTDTQYF
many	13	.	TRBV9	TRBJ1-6	TGTGCCAGCAGCCAAGTACAAGATTCACCCCTCCACTTT	CASSQVQDSPLHF
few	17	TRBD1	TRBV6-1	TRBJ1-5	TGTGCCAGCAGTCACATTATCGGACAGGGGGCGAAGCAGCCCCAGCATTTT	CASSHIIGQGAKQPQHF
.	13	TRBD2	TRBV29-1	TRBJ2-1	TGCAGCACAGCGGGGGGCTCCTACAATGAGCAGTTCTTC	CSTAGGSYNEQFF
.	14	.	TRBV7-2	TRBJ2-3	TGTGCCAGCAGCTTAGGGGGGTACACAGCTACGCTGTATTTT	CASSLGGYTATLYF
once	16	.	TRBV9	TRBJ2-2	TGTGCCAGCAGCGTAGATCGGGGAATGAACACCGGGGAGCTGTTTTTT	CASSVDRGMNTGELFF
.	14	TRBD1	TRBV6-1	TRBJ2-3	TGTGCCAGTCACCGGGACAGGGTGAAAGATACGCAGTATTTT	CASHRDRVKDTQYF
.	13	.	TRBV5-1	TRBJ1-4	TGCGCCAGCAGCGTGGGGGTCGGGGAAAAACTGTTTTTT	CASSVGVGEKLFF
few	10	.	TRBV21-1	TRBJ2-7	TGTGCCACCCTTTGGTACGAGCAGTACTTC	CATLWYEQYF
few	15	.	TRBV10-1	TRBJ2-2	TGCGCCAGCAGTGACGGCAGGGTAGGGACCGGGGAGCTGTTTTTT	CASSDGRVGTGELFF
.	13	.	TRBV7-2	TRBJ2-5	TGTGCCAGCAGCGCCCAGGGGGGAGAGACCCAGTACTTC	CASSAQGGETQYF
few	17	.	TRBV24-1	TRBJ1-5	TGTGCCACCCGGGTACGTGGGCCCTCCGTTGGGAATCAGCCCCAGCATTTT	CATRVRGPSVGNQPQHF
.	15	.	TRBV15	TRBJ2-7	TGTGCCACCAGCAGAGGGATAGGGGTAACCTACGAGCAGTACTTC	CATSRGIGVTYEQYF
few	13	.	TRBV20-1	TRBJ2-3	TGCAGTGCTAGAGTCGTCAGCACAGATACGCAGTATTTT	CSARVVSTDTQYF
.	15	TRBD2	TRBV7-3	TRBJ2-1	TGTGCCAGCAGCCCCCACAGCGGGGGGGTCGATGAGCAGTTCTTC	CASSPHSGGVDEQFF
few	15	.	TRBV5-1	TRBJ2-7	TGCGCCAGCAGCTCCATGGGGCCTATATCCTACGAGCAGTACTTC	CASSSMGPISYEQYF
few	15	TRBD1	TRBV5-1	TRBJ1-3	TGCGCCAGCACCCCCGGGACAGGGACCGGAAACACCATATATTTT	CASTPGTGTGNTIYF
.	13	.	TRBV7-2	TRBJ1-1	TGTGCCAGCAGCTTCGCAGGGACCACTGAAGCTTTCTTT	CASSFAGTTEAFF
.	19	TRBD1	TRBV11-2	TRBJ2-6	TGTGCCAGCAGCTTAGTCCCGGCAGGGGGCGCCCCTGGGGCCAACGTCCTGACTTTC	CASSLVPAGGAPGANVLTF
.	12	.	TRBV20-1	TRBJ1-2	TGCAGTGCTATGCCGGAGGACGATGGCTACACCTTC	CSAMPEDDGYTF
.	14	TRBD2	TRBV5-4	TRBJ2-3	TGTGCCAGCAGCTTGGCTAGCGGAGGGGATACGCAGTATTTT	CASSLASGGDTQYF
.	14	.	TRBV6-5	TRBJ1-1	TGTGCCAGCAGTTACGGGGGGTCTAACACTGAAGCTTTCTTT	CASSYGGSNTEAFF
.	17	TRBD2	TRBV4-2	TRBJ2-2	TGTGCCAGCAGCCAAGAGGGGACTAGCGGGGGGGCCGGGGAGCTGTTTTTT	CASSQEGTSGGAGELFF
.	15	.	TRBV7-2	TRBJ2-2	TGTGCCAGCAGCTACCGACGAAGCAGTACCGGGGAGCTGTTTTTT	CASSYRRSSTGELFF
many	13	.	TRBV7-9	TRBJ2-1	TGTGCCAGCAGCTTAGCGGCAGGGTATGAGCAGTTCTTC	CASSLAAGYEQFF
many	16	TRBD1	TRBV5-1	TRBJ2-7	TGCGCCAGCAGCTTGGTAGCAGGGGGCGTCTCCTACGAGCAGTACTTC	CASSLVAGGVSYEQYF
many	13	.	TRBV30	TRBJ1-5	TGTGCCTGGAGTGCACAGGGCGATCAGCCCCAGCATTTT	CAWSAQGDQPQHF
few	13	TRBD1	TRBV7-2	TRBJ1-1	TGTGCCAGCAGCATACAGGGGGGCACTGAAGCTTTCTTT	CASSIQGGTEAFF
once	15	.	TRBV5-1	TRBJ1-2	TGCGCCAGCAGCTTGGCGGAGGGTCAGGCCTATGGCTACACCTTC	CASSLAEGQAYGYTF
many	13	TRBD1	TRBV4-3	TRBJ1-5	TGCGCCAGCAGCCAAGAGACAGGGGCCTTCCAGCATTTT	CASSQETGAFQHF
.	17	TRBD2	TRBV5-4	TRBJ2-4	TGTGCCAGCAGCTCCCCCGGACTAGCGGGGGGGGTTGCCATTCAGTACTTC	CASSSPGLAGGVAIQYF
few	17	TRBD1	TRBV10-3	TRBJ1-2	TGTGCCATCAGTGCGGGACAGGGGTTTCCGCGCGCAGGTGGCTACACCTTC	CAISAGQGFPRAGGYTF
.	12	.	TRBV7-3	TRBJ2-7	TGTGCCAGCAGTCAAGTTGGTGGGGAGCAGTACTTC	CASSQVGGEQYF
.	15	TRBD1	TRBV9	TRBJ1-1	TGTGCCAGCAGCGAGTCGCCCACGGGACAGGGGGGAGCTTTCTTT	CASSESPTGQGGAFF
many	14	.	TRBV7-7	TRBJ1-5	TGTGCTAGCAGCTTGTGGGCCCACAATCAGCCCCAGCATTTT	CASSLWAHNQPQHF
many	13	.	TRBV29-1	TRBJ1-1	TGCAGCGTTGAAGGGGGCCAGAACACTGAAGCTTTCTTT	CSVEGGQNTEAFF